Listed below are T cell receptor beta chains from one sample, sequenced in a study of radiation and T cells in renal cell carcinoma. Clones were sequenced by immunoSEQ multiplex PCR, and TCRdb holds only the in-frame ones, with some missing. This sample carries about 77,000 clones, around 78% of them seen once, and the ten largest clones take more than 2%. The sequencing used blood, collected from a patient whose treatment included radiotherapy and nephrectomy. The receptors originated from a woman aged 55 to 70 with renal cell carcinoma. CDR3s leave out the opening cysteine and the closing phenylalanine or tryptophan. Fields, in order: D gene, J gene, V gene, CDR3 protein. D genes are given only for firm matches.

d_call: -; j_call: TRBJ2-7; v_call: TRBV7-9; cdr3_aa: ASAERISSYEQY
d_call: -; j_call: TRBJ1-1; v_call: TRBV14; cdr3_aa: ASSQVGRTEAF
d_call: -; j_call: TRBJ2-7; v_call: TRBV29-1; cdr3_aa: SVVLRRADPSYEQY
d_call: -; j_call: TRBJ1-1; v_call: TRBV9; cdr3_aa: ASSLSGRVNTEAF
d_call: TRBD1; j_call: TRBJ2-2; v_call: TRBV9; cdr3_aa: ASSVQGQVNTGELF
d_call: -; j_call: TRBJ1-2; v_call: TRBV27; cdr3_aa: ASKAENYGYT
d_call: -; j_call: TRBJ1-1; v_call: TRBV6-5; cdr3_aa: ASQRSGETEAF
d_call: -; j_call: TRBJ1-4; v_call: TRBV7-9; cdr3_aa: ASSPQGGDGEKLF
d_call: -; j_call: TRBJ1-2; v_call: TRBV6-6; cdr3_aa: ASSYGMGAYGYT
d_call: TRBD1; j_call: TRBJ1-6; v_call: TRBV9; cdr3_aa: ASSPRDRGSPLH
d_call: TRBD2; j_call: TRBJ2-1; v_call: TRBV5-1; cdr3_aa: ASSPDSGGYNEQF
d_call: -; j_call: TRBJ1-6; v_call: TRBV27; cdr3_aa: ASSLGIDYNSPLH
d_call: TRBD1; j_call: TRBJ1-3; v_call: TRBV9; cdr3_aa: ASSYRDRGDSGNTIY
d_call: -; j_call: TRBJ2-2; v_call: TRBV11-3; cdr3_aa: ASSFGAGELF
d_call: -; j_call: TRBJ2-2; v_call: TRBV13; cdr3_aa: ASSLSRDWNTGELF
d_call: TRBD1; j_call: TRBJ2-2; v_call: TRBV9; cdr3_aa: ASSEQTGDDGGELF
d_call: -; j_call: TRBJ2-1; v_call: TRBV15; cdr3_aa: ATSRDSGYNEQF
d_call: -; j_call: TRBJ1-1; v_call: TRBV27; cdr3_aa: ASSLKGGGSLGNTEAF
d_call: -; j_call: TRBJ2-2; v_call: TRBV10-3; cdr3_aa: ATRWDASNTGELF
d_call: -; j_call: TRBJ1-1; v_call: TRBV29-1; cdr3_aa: SAPGPGNTEAF
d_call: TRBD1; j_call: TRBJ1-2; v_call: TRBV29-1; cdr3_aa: SVGQGSLYGYT
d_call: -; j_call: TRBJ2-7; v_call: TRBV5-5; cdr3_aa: ASSLALTFGTYYEQY
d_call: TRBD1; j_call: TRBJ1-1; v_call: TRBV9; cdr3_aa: ASSVLGQGTSTEAF
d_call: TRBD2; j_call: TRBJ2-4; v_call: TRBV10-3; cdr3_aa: AISDPSGRAEDIQY
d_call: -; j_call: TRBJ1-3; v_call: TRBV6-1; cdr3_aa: ASSGTGSGNTIY
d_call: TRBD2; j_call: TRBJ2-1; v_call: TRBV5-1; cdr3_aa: ASSPTSGYYNEQF
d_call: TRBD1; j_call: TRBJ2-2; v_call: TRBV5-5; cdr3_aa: ASSLAGTGRITGELF
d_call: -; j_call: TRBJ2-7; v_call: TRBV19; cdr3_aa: ASSPGQAGFYEQY
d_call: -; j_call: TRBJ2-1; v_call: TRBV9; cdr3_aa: ASSALDYSSYNEQF